The 2 T cell receptor beta chains below all came from one sample that was sequenced in a study of T cells in women clearing cervical HPV infection. TCRdb's copy holds only in-frame clones and misses some; the assay was immunoSEQ multiplex PCR. In total, the table holds over 35,000 clones. Sequenced sample: blood buffy coat. The receptor source for this set is a woman aged 18 to 69 with a cervical HPV16 infection that either progressed to CIN3+ or cleared (not recorded which).

Details on this clone: The read finishes 3 residues shy of the CDR3 end, and the germline J gene is used to complete it. The chain combines TRBV7-9 with TRBJ2-2; the match to TRBD1 covers 7 bases. The CDR3 covers 14 residues. Germline assignment: CDR1 SEHNR and CDR2 FQNEAQ (reference sequence). CDR3: CASSFRDRGEKLFF. The sequenced CDR3 bases are TGTGCCAGCAGCTTCCGGGACAGAGGTGAAAAG.

Comment on this clone: A read error may account for a junction end that differs from germline. The read stops 3 residues short of the end of the CDR3; the missing end is completed from the germline J gene. This chain connects TRBV30 to TRBJ1-4; D is possibly TRBD1 (6 bases). The germline V gene encodes CDR1 GTSNPN and CDR2 SVGIG (reference sequence). The CDR3 is 14 residues long. CDR3 amino acids: CAWNRAAAKEKLFF. The CDR3 bases that were read are TGTGCCTGGAACAGGGCTGCGGCTAAGGAAAAA. The variable domain in full, with the rest retrieved from reference TRBV30 and TRBJ1-4, is SQTIHQWPATLVQPVGSPLSLECTVEGTSNPNLYWYRQAAGRGLQLLFYSVGIGQISSEVPQNLSASRPQDRQFILSSKKLLLSDSGFYLCAWNRAAAKEKLFFGSGTQLSVL.